A single sample gave rise to the 17 T cell receptor beta chains below, sequenced in a study of T cells in tuberculosis. TCRdb's table, derived via immunoSEQ multiplex PCR, lists solely in-frame clones and lacks some. Altogether 30,000 to 40,000 clones are present, approximately 89% being singletons, with the ten largest covering 2.2%. The sequencing input was PBMCs. The receptors here all came from a donor between 10 and 35 years old with latent tuberculosis or without tuberculosis infection.

V usage is TRBV10-3 and J usage is TRBJ2-7, with TRBD1 matching over 9 bases. Germline CDR1 is ENHRY and CDR2 is SYGVKD. Trimming removed 6 bases from V and 2 bases from J; junction bases left unmatched: 2. This CDR3 comprises 13 residues. The CDR3: CAIRGQGTYEQYF. The CDR3 DNA follows: TGTGCCATCAGGGGACAGGGAACCTACGAGCAGTACTTC.

The chain is built from TRBV30 and TRBJ1-2; a possible D gene is TRBD1 (5 bases). Trimming cost V 2 bases and J 5 bases, with 21 bases left between them. This CDR3 has 16 residues. Germline V CDR1 and CDR2: GTSNPN, SVGIG (reference sequence). CDR3 coding DNA: TGTGCCTGGAGTAGGGGCCGGACACTATCTGGATATGGCTACACCTTC. This codes for CAWSRGRTLSGYGYTF.

The genes are TRBV27 and TRBJ2-1; D unresolved. Germline loops: CDR1 MNHEY, CDR2 SMNVEV (reference sequence). This CDR3 comprises 15 residues. The V end lost 0 bases, the J end lost 0 bases, and 6 bases lay between the germline ends. The CDR3 DNA reads TGTGCCAGCAGTTTATCCCCGGGCTCCTACAATGAGCAGTTCTTC. Encoded protein: CASSLSPGSYNEQFF.

V gene TRBV6-1 combines with J gene TRBJ2-7; no firm D call. V dropped 6 bases and J dropped 7 bases, with 10 bases sitting between them. CDR3 size: 11 residues. Germline V gene lookup returns CDR1 MNHNS and CDR2 SASEGT. CDR3 coding DNA: TGTGCCAGCAGCAGATTCGAAGAGCAGTACTTC. The encoded protein is CASSRFEEQYF.

The chain uses TRBV29-1 and TRBJ2-7; a weak D match, TRBD1 (6 bases). This CDR3 has 13 residues. Germline values: CDR1 SQVTM, CDR2 ANQGSEA. V lost 8 bases, J lost 2 bases, and 16 bases lay in between. The CDR3 loop reads CSIRTVKTYEQYF. The CDR3 bases are TGCAGCATCCGGACAGTTAAGACCTACGAGCAGTACTTC.

V is TRBV7-9 and J is TRBJ2-1, with TRBD2 matching over 10 bases. The germline gives CDR1 SEHNR, CDR2 FQNEAQ (reference sequence). The CDR3 spans 18 residues. Losses at the gene ends were 6 bases for V and 8 bases for J; bases not matched to a gene: 19. In nucleotides, the CDR3 is TGTGCCAGCAGTTCCGGGGAGCGGGAGGGCCGAATCGGCGATGAGCAGTTCTTC. Residues: CASSSGEREGRIGDEQFF.

The genes are TRBV6-4 and TRBJ2-3; tentatively, D is TRBD2 (5 bases). Per germline, CDR1 MRHNA and CDR2 SNTAGT. This CDR3 has 14 residues. Between the trimmed V and J ends, which lost 6 bases and 4 bases, there was a span of 14 bases. The CDR3: CASSEEGEADTQYF. CDR3 bases: TGTGCCAGCAGCGAAGAGGGAGAGGCAGATACGCAGTATTTT.

V is TRBV4-3 and J is TRBJ1-2, with D possibly TRBD1 on 6 matching bases. Trimming pared 6 bases from V and 2 bases from J, leaving 10 bases between. This CDR3 spans 13 amino acids. Germline-derived CDR1 and CDR2 are LGHNA and YSLEER. CDR3 loop: CASSPTGNYGYTF. The CDR3 coding sequence is TGCGCCAGCAGTCCGACAGGAAACTATGGCTACACCTTC.

This chain joins TRBV10-2 and TRBJ2-1, with a possible D match to TRBD2 (5 bases). CDR3 length: 16 amino acids. Trimming cost V 6 bases and J 0 bases, with 15 bases left between them. The V gene's germline CDR1 is WSHSY and CDR2 SAAADI. The CDR3 coding sequence is TGCGCCAGCAGGGACTCTAGCTCCGGCTCCTACAATGAGCAGTTCTTC. Residues: CASRDSSSGSYNEQFF.

This clone has just a few counts. The V gene is TRBV5-1, the J gene TRBJ1-5; D is undetermined. CDR1 SGHRS and CDR2 YFSETQ come from the germline V gene. The CDR3 totals 13 residues. Trimming cost V 4 bases and J 0 bases, with 5 bases left between them. CDR3 coding DNA: TGCGCCAGCAGCGAGAATAGCAATCAGCCCCAGCATTTT. Translating it yields CASSENSNQPQHF.

This clone was recorded a few times. V usage is TRBV5-1 and J usage is TRBJ1-1; maybe TRBD1 (5 bases). V was trimmed by 6 bases and J by 0 bases, leaving 12 bases between them. Looked up from germline, CDR1 is SGHRS and CDR2 is YFSETQ. This CDR3 is built from 14 residues. The CDR3: CASNQGVVNTEAFF. CDR3 DNA sequence: TGCGCCAGCAATCAGGGCGTAGTGAACACTGAAGCTTTCTTT.

The chain is built from TRBV7-9 and TRBJ1-2; unclear D gene. This CDR3 has 14 amino acids. CDR1 is SEHNR and CDR2 is FQNEAQ in the germline V gene (reference sequence). Trimming took 5 bases from V and 0 from J, leaving 10 bases between them. CDR3 loop: CASSPPISNYGYTF. The CDR3 DNA sequence: TGTGCCAGCAGCCCCCCAATTTCTAACTATGGCTACACCTTC.

This clone was detected only once. The rearrangement links TRBV7-8 to TRBJ2-1, with 8 bases that match TRBD2. The germline CDR1 and CDR2 sequences are SGHVS and FQNEAQ. J was trimmed by 10 bases and V by 7 bases; bases with no gene match: 6. The CDR3 sequence is 12 residues long. CDR3 DNA sequence: TGTGCCAGCATCCCCCGCGGGGGGGAGCAGTTCTTC. Its protein is CASIPRGGEQFF.

The chain has TRBV5-1 and TRBJ1-2; D possibly corresponds to TRBD1 (5 bases). This CDR3 has 16 amino acids. The V end was cut by 0 bases, the J end by 1 base, with 13 bases between. In germline, CDR1 is SGHRS, CDR2 YFSETQ. DNA of the CDR3: TGCGCCAGCAGCTTGGACGGGACTGTGCGTAACTATGGCTACACCTTC. Translated, it gives CASSLDGTVRNYGYTF.

This clone was seen a few times. The chain uses TRBV27 and TRBJ2-3; the match to TRBD2 covers 9 bases. The CDR3 contains 15 residues. Germline CDR1 MNHEY, CDR2 SMNVEV (reference sequence). V was pared by 5 bases and J by 2 bases, with 5 bases of the junction left unmatched. The DNA for the CDR3 is TGTGCCAGCAGTCTACTAGCGGGCTCCACAGATACGCAGTATTTT. This gives the protein CASSLLAGSTDTQYF.

V and J are TRBV2 and TRBJ2-7, with 11 bases identical to TRBD2. CDR1 SNHLY and CDR2 FYNNEI come from the germline V gene. The CDR3 contains 14 residues. The V and J ends lost 6 bases and 3 bases, in that order; junction bases with no gene match: 4. CDR3 loop: CASRGTSGGYEQYF. The CDR3 DNA reads TGTGCCAGCAGGGGAACTAGCGGGGGCTACGAGCAGTACTTC.

V gene TRBV4-2 combines with J gene TRBJ2-7; no definite D call. V lost 4 bases and J 7 bases, leaving 20 bases between the germline ends. The CDR3 is 15 residues long. The germline V gene encodes CDR1 LGHNA and CDR2 YNFKEQ. The CDR3 reads CASSPSETHSSEQYF. The CDR3 region has the DNA TGTGCCAGCAGCCCGAGCGAAACCCACTCGAGTGAGCAGTACTTC.